There are a few counts of the clone carrying this T cell receptor (beta chain). The data belong to a study of blood T cell repertoires in COVID-19. Study information: PBMCs, B-cell-depleted T cells, or T cells were the source of the cDNA or gDNA that made up the material.

Those who participated ranged in age from roughly 18 to 100 years and resided in 20 to 30 US areas. Authors' processing steps: Reference gene primers were amplified, and this amplification served to estimate nucleated cell counts. The protocol was immunoSEQ multiplex PCR, while the TCRdb copy is restricted to in-frame clones and leaves out a portion. V and J calls plus clone size are reproduced from that table; the DNA served to infer D and trimming. The sample shows approximately 470,000 clones, roughly 90% of them seen only once. The sample consisted of PBMCs or T cells enriched from blood (not recorded which). The TCR originated in a woman aged 18-30 years who had recovered from COVID-19.

In nucleotides, the CDR3 is TGTGCCAGCAGCTGGACAGGGGGCCAGCCCCAGCATTTT. It yields the protein CASSWTGGQPQHF. The chain joins TRBV5-6 to TRBJ1-5; TRBD1 matches at 11 bases. Per the germline V gene, CDR1 is SGHDT and CDR2 is YYEEEE. The CDR3 consists of 13 residues. With 3 bases clipped from V and 7 bases from J, the junction kept 0 bases outside the gene matches.